The clone carrying this TCR beta chain was recorded once. The source of the sample is a study of cytomegalovirus exposure and HLA in healthy donors. PCR employed 60 Vbeta and 13 Jbeta primers. Measured with immunoSEQ multiplex PCR; TCRdb has only the in-frame clones, and not every one. The table records under 200,000 clones, 68% of them present only once. Germline values: CDR1 SQVTM, CDR2 ANQGSEA. The CDR3 is made up of 16 amino acids. The V end was cut by 4 bases, the J end by 4 bases, with 22 bases between. Specimen: PBMCs. This sequence originates from a woman aged 18-30 years in good health and CMV-seropositive. The chain couples TRBV29-1 to TRBJ1-2, with D tentatively TRBD1 (5 bases). The CDR3 nucleotides are TGCAGCGTTGGAGAGACAGCCAACCTTAGTCCCTATGGCTACACCTTC. Protein product: CSVGETANLSPYGYTF. Full variable domain (remainder filled in from reference TRBV29-1 and TRBJ1-2): SAVISQKPSRDICQRGTSLTIQCQVDSQVTMMFWYRQQPGQSLTLIATANQGSEATYESGFVIDKFPISRPNLTFSTLTVSNMSPEDSSIYLCSVGETANLSPYGYTFGSGTRLTVV.